This passage covers 30 T cell receptor beta chains from one sample sequenced in a study of blood T cell repertoires in COVID-19. TCRdb's table, derived via immunoSEQ multiplex PCR, lists solely in-frame clones and lacks some. The repertoire consists of around 92,000 clones, with around 84% occurring once and the leading ten covering 10% to 15%. Sequenced input: peripheral blood. The source of these receptors is a woman aged 60-70 years in a cohort sampled during active or convalescent COVID-19.

This rearrangement joins TRBV7-9 to TRBJ1-5; no firm D call. The CDR3 is 12 amino acids. Germline V gene lookup returns CDR1 SEHNR and CDR2 FQNEAQ (reference sequence). The V and J ends lost 5 bases and 6 bases respectively, with 8 bases between them. As DNA, the CDR3 is TGTGCCAGCAGCCTCGACACTCAGCCCCAGCATTTT. Translating gives CASSLDTQPQHF.

J is TRBJ2-2 and V is TRBV11-1, with 10 bases aligning to TRBD2. From germline, CDR1 is SGHAT and CDR2 FQDESV (reference sequence). Germline trimming cut 4 bases from V and 3 bases from J; bases unmatched to any gene: 5. The CDR3 spans 16 residues. CDR3 sequence (DNA): TGTGCCAGCAGCTCTAGCGGGAGTATATACACCGGGGAGCTGTTTTTT. It encodes CASSSSGSIYTGELFF. The whole variable domain, filled in from reference TRBV11-1 and TRBJ2-2, reads EAEVAQSPRYKITEKSQAVAFWCDPISGHATLYWYRQILGQGPELLVQFQDESVVDDSQLPKDRFSAERLKGVDSTLKIQPAELGDSAMYLCASSSSGSIYTGELFFGEGSRLTVL.

The rearrangement links TRBV24-1 to TRBJ2-1, with 8 bases aligning to TRBD2. Germline assignment: CDR1 KGHDR and CDR2 SFDVKD. Germline trimming cut 4 bases from V and 0 bases from J; bases unmatched to any gene: 7. The CDR3 loop spans 17 amino acids. CDR3 residues: CATSDGRASISYNEQFF. The CDR3, as DNA: TGTGCCACCAGTGACGGGAGGGCTTCTATCTCCTACAATGAGCAGTTCTTC.

The chain carries TRBV7-9 and TRBJ2-7; D call uncertain. CDR1 SEHNR and CDR2 FQNEAQ come from the germline V gene (reference sequence). This CDR3 has 14 residues. Trimming removed 1 base from V and 7 bases from J, with 14 bases in between. The CDR3 nucleotides are TGTGCCAGCAGCTTAGGGTCGGTTCCTTGGGAGCAGTACTTC. This sequence encodes CASSLGSVPWEQYF.

This clone appeared a few times. The V call is TRBV28, the J call TRBJ1-4, with TRBD1 matching over 9 bases. Looked up from germline, CDR1 is MDHEN and CDR2 is SYDVKM. The CDR3 runs to 18 residues. Losses at the gene ends were 5 bases for V and 1 base for J; bases not matched to a gene: 11. The CDR3 is CASSPPGQGRVTNEKLFF. The CDR3 coding sequence is TGTGCCAGCAGTCCACCGGGACAGGGCAGGGTAACTAATGAAAAACTGTTTTTT.

The gene calls are TRBV28 and TRBJ2-7; the match to TRBD1 covers 7 bases. Looked up from germline, CDR1 is MDHEN and CDR2 is SYDVKM. The CDR3 has 14 amino acids. V shed 5 bases, J shed 3 bases, and the junction held 7 bases outside the gene matches. This chain's CDR3 is CASSRGRQGYEQYF. The CDR3 DNA follows: TGTGCCAGCAGTCGGGGTAGACAGGGCTACGAGCAGTACTTC.

The rearrangement links TRBV4-2 to TRBJ2-1, with TRBD2 as a possible D gene (7 bases). Germline CDR1 LGHNA, CDR2 YNFKEQ. Trimming removed 1 base at V and 5 bases at J, with 12 bases between. There are 15 residues in the CDR3. The CDR3 spells CASSQGKGGHNEQFF. CDR3 coding DNA: TGTGCCAGCAGCCAAGGGAAGGGGGGGCACAATGAGCAGTTCTTC.

This chain uses TRBV7-2 with TRBJ2-7, with D tentatively TRBD2 (6 bases). This CDR3 contains 14 residues. Trimming pared 6 bases from V and 2 bases from J, leaving 14 bases between. Per germline, CDR1 SGHTA and CDR2 FQGNSA. CDR3 loop: CASSLAPQTYEQYF. The CDR3 region has the DNA TGTGCCAGCAGTCTAGCGCCCCAAACCTACGAGCAGTACTTC.

The genes are TRBV16 and TRBJ1-1; 7 bases match TRBD1. Germline values: CDR1 KGHSY, CDR2 FQNENV. The V segment lost 5 bases and the J segment 2 bases; nucleotides outside the gene matches: 8. This CDR3 is 15 amino acids long. In nucleotides, the CDR3 is TGTGCCAGCAGCACCCGGGACAGCCCTAACACTGAAGCTTTCTTT. It codes for CASSTRDSPNTEAFF.

This chain connects TRBV5-6 to TRBJ2-7; 12 positions agree with TRBD1. Germline V gives CDR1 SGHDT, CDR2 YYEEEE. The V segment lost 4 bases and the J segment 5 bases; nucleotides outside the gene matches: 10. The CDR3 contains 16 residues. CDR3 DNA: TGTGCCAGCAGCCCAGCAACCGGGACAGGGGGCGACGAGCAGTACTTC. Translating gives CASSPATGTGGDEQYF.

The chain combines TRBV28 with TRBJ1-5; no reliable D call. The V end was cut by 11 bases, the J end by 6 bases, with 11 bases between. CDR3 size: 11 residues. Germline V CDR1 and CDR2: MDHEN, SYDVKM. CDR3 sequence: CAPRGVQPQHF. DNA of the CDR3: TGTGCCCCCAGAGGCGTTCAGCCCCAGCATTTT.

The gene calls are TRBV10-3 and TRBJ2-7; 9 positions match TRBD2. This CDR3 spans 17 amino acids. J was trimmed by 7 bases and V by 0 bases; bases with no gene match: 13. Germline V CDR1 and CDR2: ENHRY, SYGVKD. The chain's CDR3 is CAISESFTAGGPGEQYF. The CDR3 region has the DNA TGTGCCATCAGTGAGTCGTTTACGGCGGGGGGGCCAGGTGAGCAGTACTTC.

V is TRBV7-9 and J is TRBJ1-4; TRBD1 might be the D (6 bases). Germline lookup yields CDR1 SEHNR and CDR2 FQNEAQ (reference sequence). Trimming pared 4 bases from V and 4 bases from J, leaving 10 bases between. The CDR3 runs to 14 residues. CDR3 loop: CASSSQGINEKLFF. For the CDR3, the DNA is TGTGCCAGCAGCTCACAGGGAATTAATGAAAAACTGTTTTTT.

The chain joins TRBV10-1 to TRBJ2-7, with D possibly being TRBD2 (6 bases). V was shortened by 6 bases and J by 1 base, with 13 bases between the two germline ends. The CDR3 sequence is 14 residues long. Per germline, CDR1 WNHNN and CDR2 SYGVQD (reference sequence). CDR3 amino acids: CASSAGLISYEQYF. The CDR3 DNA reads TGCGCCAGCAGCGCGGGACTGATTTCCTACGAGCAGTACTTC.

The sample holds a few counts of this clone. This chain uses TRBV4-1 with TRBJ1-2; TRBD1 aligns across 8 bases. With 4 bases clipped from V and 7 bases from J, the junction kept 11 bases outside the gene matches. The germline CDR1 and CDR2 sequences are MGHRA and YSYEKL. The CDR3 is 15 amino acids. This chain's CDR3 is CASSRLIQGAIGYTF. CDR3 nucleotides: TGCGCCAGCAGCCGTCTCATCCAGGGGGCGATTGGCTACACCTTC.

V is TRBV5-1 and J is TRBJ2-3, with TRBD2 matching over 7 bases. The ends lost 4 bases at V and 0 bases at J; junction bases unmatched: 17. CDR3 length: 19 amino acids. The germline V gene encodes CDR1 SGHRS and CDR2 YFSETQ. CDR3 in DNA: TGCGCCAGCAGCCACCCCACCCGCAAGAGCGGGGCTAGCACAGATACGCAGTATTTT. Translation gives CASSHPTRKSGASTDTQYF.

The chain is built from TRBV5-1 and TRBJ2-1; weak D call: TRBD2 (6 bases). CDR1 SGHRS and CDR2 YFSETQ come from the germline V gene. V shed 4 bases and J shed 10 bases, with 15 bases lying between them. The CDR3 contains 13 residues. The CDR3 sequence: CASSRRIAEEQFF. The DNA of the CDR3 is TGCGCCAGCAGCCGCCGTATAGCGGAGGAGCAGTTCTTC.

J is TRBJ1-5 and V is TRBV6-5; D not resolved. Deletions cut 6 bases from V and 9 bases from J, with 18 bases between. This CDR3 region has 14 residues. Germline V gene sequence: CDR1 MNHEY, CDR2 SVGAGI. This CDR3 reads CASSTRVEVGPQHF. The CDR3 DNA sequence: TGTGCCAGCAGCACCCGTGTGGAGGTAGGGCCCCAGCATTTT.

The CDR3 DNA reads TGTGCCAGCTCCATCAATGGCAGGGCGGACACTGAAGCTTTCTTT. Amino acid sequence: CASSINGRADTEAFF. The chain combines TRBV9 with TRBJ1-1; D might be TRBD1 (5 bases). The CDR3 runs to 15 residues. V lost 7 bases and J lost 3, with 19 bases in between. CDR1 and CDR2 from the germline V gene are SGDLS and YYNGEE.

V and J are TRBV11-2 and TRBJ2-1; D is ambiguous. The germline V gene encodes CDR1 SGHAT and CDR2 FQNNGV. Trimming removed 4 bases from V and 1 base from J, with 8 bases in between. The CDR3 spans 14 residues. The CDR3 spells CASSSPRSYNEQFF. CDR3 in DNA: TGTGCCAGCAGCTCCCCCAGGTCCTACAATGAGCAGTTCTTC.

This chain connects TRBV24-1 to TRBJ2-3; the D gene is possibly TRBD1 (6 bases). This CDR3 spans 16 amino acids. V was clipped by 5 bases and J by 2 bases, with 16 bases between them. From germline, CDR1 is KGHDR and CDR2 SFDVKD. The DNA for the CDR3 is TGTGCCACCAGTGGTCTCCAGGGGCCCCTCACAGATACGCAGTATTTT. It yields the protein CATSGLQGPLTDTQYF.

This clone was picked up a small number of times. The gene calls are TRBV4-2 and TRBJ2-2, with no clear D. Germline values: CDR1 LGHNA, CDR2 YNFKEQ. V was clipped by 1 base and J by 7 bases, with 4 bases between them. The CDR3 extends over 12 amino acids. The CDR3 DNA reads as TGTGCCAGCAGCCAAGTCGGCGGGGAGCTGTTTTTT. The encoded protein is CASSQVGGELFF.

The chain couples TRBV30 to TRBJ1-5, with D possibly being TRBD1 (6 bases). This CDR3 has 15 residues. From germline, CDR1 is GTSNPN and CDR2 SVGIG (reference sequence). V lost 0 bases and J lost 3, with 12 bases in between. The CDR3 nucleotides read TGTGCCTGGAGTGTACCCGGGACACACAATCAGCCCCAGCATTTT. Translated, it gives CAWSVPGTHNQPQHF.

This rearrangement joins TRBV7-8 to TRBJ2-7, with D perhaps TRBD2 (5 bases). V lost 5 bases to trimming and J lost 6 bases, with 23 bases between them. This CDR3 comprises 16 residues. Germline lookup yields CDR1 SGHVS and CDR2 FQNEAQ. DNA for the CDR3: TGTGCCAGCAGCCGAGCCGTTTCGAGGGCTCTAGCCGAGCAGTACTTC. Translated: CASSRAVSRALAEQYF.

The chain links TRBV4-2 to TRBJ1-2; D not certain. CDR1 is LGHNA, CDR2 YNFKEQ, per germline. Trimming left V 1 base short and J 7 bases short, with 13 bases between. CDR3 length equals 14 residues. CDR3 sequence reads: CASSQAGDSSGYTF. The CDR3 region has the DNA TGTGCCAGCAGCCAAGCGGGAGATTCCTCTGGCTACACCTTC.

This chain connects TRBV5-1 to TRBJ1-2; TRBD1 might be the D (6 bases). CDR1 is SGHRS and CDR2 is YFSETQ in the germline V gene. V lost 2 bases and J lost 4, with 9 bases in between. The CDR3 extends over 13 amino acids. The CDR3 region is CASSLSGAYGYTF. CDR3 DNA sequence: TGCGCCAGCAGCTTATCAGGGGCCTATGGCTACACCTTC.

The chain links TRBV11-2 to TRBJ2-7; D is unclear. Per the germline V gene, CDR1 is SGHAT and CDR2 is FQNNGV. The CDR3 sequence is 14 residues long. Trimming removed 3 bases from V and 2 bases from J, with 11 bases in between. CDR3 nucleotide sequence: TGTGCCAGCAGCTTGTCCGACACCACCTACGAGCAGTACTTC. It translates to CASSLSDTTYEQYF.

V is TRBV10-3 and J is TRBJ1-1; 7 bases are a match to TRBD1. The V segment lost 6 bases and the J segment 6 bases; nucleotides outside the gene matches: 7. Per germline, CDR1 ENHRY and CDR2 SYGVKD. The CDR3 spans 13 residues. CDR3 sequence reads: CAIRGDSLAEAFF. The CDR3, as DNA: TGTGCCATCAGGGGGGACAGTTTGGCTGAAGCTTTCTTT.

The DNA for the CDR3 is TGTGCCAGTAGCAGTATCCGAGGGAAGACCACTGAAGCTTTCTTT. Translation gives CASSSIRGKTTEAFF. This chain connects TRBV19 to TRBJ1-1; no reliable D call. The CDR3 is made up of 15 amino acids. Trimming shortened V by 6 bases and J by 4 bases, and 18 bases separated the two germline ends. CDR1 and CDR2 from the germline V gene are LNHDA and SQIVND (reference sequence).

This rearrangement joins TRBV9 to TRBJ1-2; 7 bases fit TRBD1. The V gene's germline CDR1 is SGDLS and CDR2 YYNGEE. J lost 5 bases, V lost 1 base, and 2 bases had no gene match. The CDR3 has 13 amino acids. Here the CDR3 reads CASSVRQGYGYTF. The CDR3 nucleotides are TGTGCCAGCAGCGTACGACAGGGTTATGGCTACACCTTC.